A single sample is the source of the 11 T cell receptor beta chains below, sequenced in a study of shared clonotypes between healthy human individuals (TCRdb year 2020). Library prep was done by the immunoSEQ multiplex PCR assay. Held by TCRdb, this immuneACCESS table contains in-frame sequences only and omits some clones. Under half of the omission traces to an unresolved V gene where checked; the cause of the rest is unknown. For this sample there are millions of clones; approximately 92% appear just once. The top ten hold more than 0.12% of the sample. Sequencing used naive CD4+ T cells sorted from blood. Interpreted using the paper, the cell subset or site label stands for: CD45RA+ positively selected. The origin of the receptors is a man younger than 35 in good health.

On this clone: Distinct nucleotide sequences in the sample also encode this CDR3. This chain joins TRBV30 and TRBJ1-1; D is uncertain. CDR1 and CDR2 (germline): GTSNPN, SVGIG (reference sequence). Between the trimmed V and J ends, which lost 2 bases and 0 bases, there was a span of 22 bases. CDR3 length equals 18 residues. As DNA, the CDR3 is TGTGCCTGGAGTCCAAGGCGCCCCGGGATTCTCATGAACACTGAAGCTTTCTTT. It encodes CAWSPRRPGILMNTEAFF. The whole variable domain, remainder taken from reference TRBV30 and TRBJ1-1, is SQTIHQWPATLVQPVGSPLSLECTVEGTSNPNLYWYRQAAGRGLQLLFYSVGIGQISSEVPQNLSASRPQDRQFILSSKKLLLSDSGFYLCAWSPRRPGILMNTEAFFGQGTRLTVV.

The rearrangement links TRBV6-6 to TRBJ1-3, with D uncertain. From germline, CDR1 is MNHNY and CDR2 SVGAGI (reference sequence). CDR3 size: 13 residues. V was cut by 4 bases and J by 0 bases, with 4 bases left in between. The CDR3 protein is CASSFPSGNTIYF. The CDR3 DNA sequence: TGTGCCAGCAGTTTCCCCTCTGGAAACACCATATATTTT.

The rearrangement uses TRBV5-1 and TRBJ2-7; D remains unclear. This CDR3 is built from 15 residues. From germline, CDR1 is SGHRS and CDR2 YFSETQ. V was clipped by 0 bases and J by 3 bases, with 13 bases between them. CDR3 amino acids: CASSLEEGNYYEQYF. CDR3 sequence (DNA): TGCGCCAGCAGCTTGGAGGAAGGGAATTACTACGAGCAGTACTTC.

A single count supports this clone. The chain uses TRBV30 and TRBJ1-5; D is uncertain. The ends were cut back, 5 bases at V and 9 bases at J, with 20 bases in the middle. This CDR3 spans 14 amino acids. Per the germline V gene, CDR1 is GTSNPN and CDR2 is SVGIG (reference sequence). CDR3 sequence: CAWAAVPAAGPQHF. In DNA, the CDR3 is TGTGCCTGGGCGGCGGTCCCCGCCGCCGGGCCCCAGCATTTT. The full variable domain, rest sourced from reference TRBV30 and TRBJ1-5, is SQTIHQWPATLVQPVGSPLSLECTVEGTSNPNLYWYRQAAGRGLQLLFYSVGIGQISSEVPQNLSASRPQDRQFILSSKKLLLSDSGFYLCAWAAVPAAGPQHFGDGTRLSIL.

This chain links TRBV28 with TRBJ1-4, with no clear D. Germline values: CDR1 MDHEN, CDR2 SYDVKM. This CDR3 comprises 12 residues. Trimming removed 1 base at V and 8 bases at J, with 5 bases between. The CDR3 region has the DNA TGTGCCAGCAGTTTATTTAAGGAAAAACTGTTTTTT. Translating it yields CASSLFKEKLFF.

With respect to this clone: The same CDR3 also results from other DNA sequences found in this sample. This sequence joins TRBV5-1 and TRBJ1-1; weak D call: TRBD1 (5 bases). This CDR3 is built from 14 residues. Germline V gene data show CDR1 as SGHRS and CDR2 as YFSETQ. The ends were cut back, 2 bases at V and 2 bases at J, with 10 bases in the middle. The CDR3 protein is CASSFSGANTEAFF. The CDR3 region has the DNA TGCGCCAGCAGCTTCTCCGGGGCTAACACTGAAGCTTTCTTT. The variable domain in full, completed from reference TRBV5-1 and TRBJ1-1, reads KAGVTQTPRYLIKTRGQQVTLSCSPISGHRSVSWYQQTPGQGLQFLFEYFSETQRNKGNFPGRFSGRQFSNSRSEMNVSTLELGDSALYLCASSFSGANTEAFFGQGTRLTVV.

This chain uses TRBV9 with TRBJ1-1; D unclear. This CDR3 has 14 amino acids. CDR1 is SGDLS, CDR2 YYNGEE, per germline. V shed 4 bases and J shed 6 bases, with 16 bases lying between them. The CDR3 sequence: CASSLGLGRAEAFF. CDR3 coding DNA: TGTGCCAGCAGCCTAGGGTTGGGGAGGGCTGAAGCTTTCTTT.

J is TRBJ2-1 and V is TRBV4-1; 7 nucleotides match TRBD2. The ends lost 5 bases at V and 7 bases at J; junction bases unmatched: 17. This CDR3 has 17 residues. Germline V gives CDR1 MGHRA, CDR2 YSYEKL. CDR3: CASSAGLVRSNTNEQFF. Here the CDR3 DNA reads TGCGCCAGCAGCGCCGGACTAGTTAGATCTAATACGAATGAGCAGTTCTTC.

In this sample, this clone turned up once. The chain employs TRBV15 and TRBJ2-1; a possible D gene is TRBD2 (6 bases). V was pared by 2 bases and J by 9 bases, with 17 bases between. The CDR3 length is 15 residues. The germline V gene has CDR1 LNHNV and CDR2 YYDKDF (reference sequence). CDR3 nucleotides: TGTGCCACCAGCAGAAGGACTCCCGGGGAGGTTGAGCAGTTCTTC. Amino acids: CATSRRTPGEVEQFF.

Concerning this clone itself: The sample contains more than one DNA sequence encoding this CDR3. The rearrangement uses TRBV5-4 and TRBJ2-3; perhaps D is TRBD1 or TRBD2 (6 bases each). The CDR3 has 14 residues. Germline V lookup: CDR1 SGHNT, CDR2 YYREEE (reference sequence). V dropped 2 bases and J dropped 2 bases, with 9 bases sitting between them. CDR3 in amino acids: CASSLGGFTDTQYF. Here the CDR3 DNA reads TGTGCCAGCAGCTTAGGGGGGTTCACAGATACGCAGTATTTT.

The chain is built from TRBV10-1 and TRBJ2-7, with 9 bases identical to TRBD1. J was trimmed by 8 bases and V by 4 bases; bases with no gene match: 6. The CDR3 contains 13 residues. CDR1 and CDR2 (germline): WNHNN, SYGVQD (reference sequence). The CDR3 sequence: CASSADRGRKQYF. In DNA, the CDR3 is TGCGCCAGCAGTGCGGACAGGGGACGGAAGCAGTACTTC.